This T cell receptor (beta chain) was identified during a study of immune aging and cytomegalovirus after organ transplant (dated by TCRdb to the early 2020s). As for the study more broadly: All transplant recipients received three-drug immunosuppression with prednisone, tacrolimus, and mycophenolate. The research as a whole found: Large clones contained a higher proportion of TEMRA cells, and the seven largest clones (1904 cells) acquired aged and TEMRA cells while losing TCM cells. Following viremia, cells with an aged phenotype rose post-transplant no matter the clone size, with the increase showing up earlier in large clones (days 200-264) than in small clones. Since the sequencing data did not include a CD57 measurement, a conservative gene-based definition of aging was used in its place.

Library preparation employed single-cell sequencing. Sequencing relied on an Illumina NovaSeq 6000. The BD Rhapsody Targeted mRNA and AbSeq Reagent Kit, in a microwell format, was used for cell capture and library preparation. The libraries included TCR, sample tags, AbSeq, and targeted mRNA from the Human T-Cell Expression Panel, along with custom TOX and TOX2 primers. Sequencing of the libraries was done on an Illumina NovaSeq. From the authors' description of their analysis: The analysis covered 10468 cells in total, of which some 6,900 were CD8 T cells and around 4,500 were CD8 T cells with an identifiable TCR CDR3. The BD Rhapsody Targeted Analysis Pipeline, including V(D)J processing, was run on the Seven Bridges Genomics platform to process the raw data. Quality control, Sample Tag demultiplexing with Lex-BDSMK, clone identification with VDJ Explorer, and Seurat clustering were performed in SeqGeq 1.6.0. Clones comprising <1% of CD8 T cells were considered non-expanded; clones comprising >2.5% of the sample were considered clonal expansions. TCRdb ran its own pipeline on the public reads, namely fastp trimming at Q25 and MiXCR clone calling, and kept in-frame beta chains. All rows with the same CDR3 protein become a single entry with the most common DNA and genes. The V and J calls were determined by TCRdb, not by the authors. Recorded for this sample are roughly 20,000 distinct CDR3 sequences; 36% of them occurred a single time. The ten largest account for 20% to 30% of the sample.

Looking up the germline V gene yields CDR1 MNHEY and CDR2 SVGEGT. V lost 2 bases and J lost 6 bases; the stretch between them is 13 bases long. The CDR3 runs 14 residues from the cysteine to the phenylalanine. This entry keeps only the CDR3 DNA: 42 bases, framed from base 1. Concerning this clonotype itself: There is no known antigen for this receptor. Base qualities were left out, and no much larger clone turns up one base away.

The sample's time point label is to be understood as: five sample-tagged time points from pre-transplant (day -1) to day 368 post-transplant, pooled. Thawed PBMC were stimulated with a CMV IE-1 overlapping peptide library for over 9 hours, with no transport inhibitors added. After thawing, cells rested overnight before stimulation in R10 medium with CD28/CD49d costimulation. The IE-1 peptide library was made up of 15-amino-acid peptides, each overlapping by 11 amino acids. Each time point was barcoded using BD Single-Cell Multiplexing Kit Sample Tags, after which the barcoded samples were pooled and stained with oligo-conjugated anti-CD45RA plus sorting antibodies. A BD FACSAria III was used to sort CMV-responsive CD8+CD137+ and CD4+CD154+ T cells at 4-way purity. Blood samples were drawn into EDTA vacutainers and processed by Ficoll gradient within 1-24 hours.

The chain couples TRBV6-2 or TRBV6-3 to TRBJ1-1; TRBD1 could be the D gene, as 6 bases match. The receptor was isolated from a female donor who had a heart transplant and CMV viremia. Specimen: CMV peptide-activated CD4+ and CD8+ T cells sorted from blood, collected at five time points, pooled. This specimen's cell subset or site label, per the study, means: sorted CD8+CD137+ and CD4+CD154+ T cells after roughly 12 h CMV IE-1 peptide stimulation. The encoded CDR3 is CASSYIPGAPEAFF. The base sequence is TGTGCCAGCAGTTACATCCCGGGGGCTCCTGAAGCTTTCTTT.